This T cell receptor beta chain was captured in a study of OX40 agonist ivuxolimab in advanced cancers. Looking at the study overall: Earlier anti-PD-1, anti-PD-L1 or anti-CTLA-4 therapy was permitted; roughly 42% had received some.

Germline CDR1 is KGHSH and CDR2 is LQKENI. The CDR3 contains 14 residues. V was shortened by 6 bases and J by 1 base, with 12 bases between the two germline ends. Sequencing used immunoSEQ multiplex PCR; TCRdb keeps in-frame clones, though not all of them. Among some 14,000 clones listed, roughly 69% were seen once. This TCR was sampled from an adult with an advanced solid tumor such as melanoma, head and neck, liver or kidney cancer. The material sequenced was CD4+ or CD8+ T cells sorted from blood, taken in a trial of the OX40 agonist ivuxolimab. The chain couples TRBV18 to TRBJ2-5; D possibly corresponds to TRBD2 (5 bases). CDR3 amino acids: CASSSGSFQETQYF. The CDR3 nucleotides read TGTGCCAGCTCTTCGGGAAGCTTCCAAGAGACCCAGTACTTC.